This TCR beta chain derives from a study of regulatory T cells in long-lasting Graves disease. Findings and caveats of the study: Persistent disease samples used TRBV28, TRBJ1-2 and TRBJ2-5 preferentially.

As for time point: newly diagnosed GD, antithyroid drugs for less than 3 months. After RNA was extracted from PBMCs, the TCR library was made from it. Library construction for TCR beta used iRepertoire HTBI primers and Arm-PCR of CDR3 regions. TCRdb independently ran MiXCR on the multiplex PCR reads; one entry per CDR3 protein. The sample lists hundreds of thousands of distinct CDR3 sequences, around 13% seen once, with roughly 8.9% in the top ten. The ends lost 3 bases at V and 7 bases at J; junction bases unmatched: 8. CDR3 size: 16 residues. Germline lookup yields CDR1 SGHDT and CDR2 YYEEEE. This clonotype was counted a few times. Its target is unknown. The same specimen was also included in a second study, on T cells in Graves' hyperthyroidism and ophthalmopathy. That source adds: Patients with uncontrolled infections, other autoimmune diseases, pregnancy or lactation were excluded. First-round RT-PCR of the TCR CDR3 relied on the HTBI primer set. A median around 6.4 months before onset, the model predicted ophthalmopathy.

The chain carries TRBV5-6 and TRBJ2-7; 15 positions match TRBD2. The starting material was peripheral blood mononuclear cells (PBMCs), obtained at new diagnosis, from a patient treated with antithyroid drugs. The source is a woman younger than 45 with Graves disease. CDR3 nucleotide sequence: TGTGCCAGCAGCTGGCGGACTAGCGGGAGGGCCCGTGAGCAGTACTTC. It yields the protein CASSWRTSGRAREQYF.